A single sample gave rise to the 11 T cell receptor beta chains below, sequenced in a study. Measured with immunoSEQ multiplex PCR; TCRdb has only the in-frame clones, and not every one. Among under 90,000 clones listed, just under 95% were seen once. Material for sequencing was PBMCs. These receptors were collected from a man aged 35 to 55 with rheumatoid arthritis.

The chain carries TRBV18 and TRBJ2-3; 7 bases match TRBD2. This CDR3 spans 16 amino acids. V dropped 2 bases and J dropped 1; count of bases not matched to a gene: 6. Germline CDR1 and CDR2: KGHSH and LQKENI. CDR3 in amino acids: CASSPIPGGGTDTQYF. DNA for the CDR3: TGTGCCAGCTCACCAATCCCGGGGGGTGGCACAGATACGCAGTATTTT.

This rearrangement joins TRBV6-2 or TRBV6-3 to TRBJ1-1; D call uncertain. The CDR3 is made up of 12 amino acids. Germline-derived CDR1 and CDR2 are MNHEY and SVGEGT. V lost 1 base and J 5 bases, leaving 5 bases between the germline ends. The CDR3, as DNA: TGTGCCAGCAGTTACTACCTAACTGAAGCTTTCTTT. Translated, it gives CASSYYLTEAFF.

This clone was counted a few times. The chain is built from TRBV21-1 and TRBJ1-1. TRBV21-1 is assigned pseudogene status. This CDR3 comprises 15 residues. For the CDR3, the DNA is TGTGCCAGCAGCAAACGCTCCGGTAGGAACACTGAAGCTTTCTTT. Amino acids: CASSKRSGRNTEAFF.

The J gene is TRBJ1-2, the V gene TRBV11-2; possible D gene TRBD1, 6 bases. The CDR3 extends over 15 amino acids. Germline loops: CDR1 SGHAT, CDR2 FQNNGV. The germline V and J ends were trimmed by 1 base and 4 bases, with 13 bases remaining between them. The CDR3 spells CASSLVRGTPYGYTF. The CDR3 DNA follows: TGTGCCAGCAGCTTAGTAAGGGGGACCCCCTATGGCTACACCTTC.

Here the CDR3 DNA reads TGTGCCAGCTCACCTGGACAGGGAGGGTATGGCTACACCTTC. This encodes CASSPGQGGYGYTF. The rearrangement links TRBV18 to TRBJ1-2, with 8 bases lining up with TRBD1. The CDR3 consists of 14 residues. Germline V gives CDR1 KGHSH, CDR2 LQKENI. J lost 5 bases, V lost 3 bases, and 5 bases had no gene match.

The chain recombines TRBV11-3 with TRBJ2-7; no reliable D call. Germline V gene data show CDR1 as SGHNT and CDR2 as YENEEA. The V gene lost 5 bases and the J gene lost 3 bases, with 14 bases spanning the gap. The CDR3 spans 14 residues. Here the CDR3 DNA reads TGTGCCAGCAGCCTCCACAGCACCGACTACGAGCAGTACTTC. Translated, it gives CASSLHSTDYEQYF.

J is TRBJ1-4 and V is TRBV27, with D perhaps matching TRBD1 (6 bases). The CDR3 runs 15 residues. The V end lost 7 bases, the J end lost 1 base, and 13 bases lay between the germline ends. CDR1 is MNHEY, CDR2 SMNVEV, per germline (reference sequence). CDR3 amino acids: CASKQGDETNEKLFF. The CDR3 DNA follows: TGTGCCAGCAAACAGGGTGACGAAACTAATGAAAAACTGTTTTTT.

The count of this clone is one. This chain connects TRBV9 to TRBJ2-3, with D perhaps TRBD1 (6 bases). The CDR3 loop spans 14 amino acids. In germline, CDR1 is SGDLS, CDR2 YYNGEE. V was cut by 1 base and J by 4 bases, with 10 bases left in between. The CDR3 loop reads CASSVRQGPDTQYF. The CDR3 DNA reads TGTGCCAGCAGCGTACGGCAGGGGCCAGATACGCAGTATTTT.

The rearrangement links TRBV2 to TRBJ1-5, with D maybe TRBD1 (5 bases). Germline assignment: CDR1 SNHLY and CDR2 FYNNEI. Between the trimmed V and J ends, which lost 6 bases and 0 bases, there was a span of 21 bases. The CDR3 has 18 residues. The CDR3 coding sequence is TGTGCCAGCAGCCCTTTTGAGGTGGGGCTCCTTAGCAATCAGCCCCAGCATTTT. Protein: CASSPFEVGLLSNQPQHF. The full variable domain, in which reference TRBV2 and TRBJ1-5 provide the parts outside the CDR3, is EPEVTQTPSHQVTQMGQEVILRCVPISNHLYFYWYRQILGQKVEFLVSFYNNEISEKSEIFDDQFSVERPDGSNFTLKIRSTKLEDSAMYFCASSPFEVGLLSNQPQHFGDGTRLSIL.

The sample holds a few counts of this clone. This chain joins TRBV19 and TRBJ2-7; the match to TRBD2 covers 11 bases. The CDR3 length is 15 residues. Germline-derived CDR1 and CDR2 are LNHDA and SQIVND (reference sequence). Trimming took 3 bases from V and 4 from J; bases not matched to a gene: 5. The chain's CDR3 is CASSIVASGRYEQYF. The DNA of the CDR3 is TGTGCCAGTAGTATTGTTGCTAGCGGGAGGTACGAGCAGTACTTC.

V gene TRBV4-1 combines with J gene TRBJ2-7, with 8 positions matching TRBD1. Germline CDR1 reads MGHRA; CDR2 reads YSYEKL. With 1 base clipped from V and 7 bases from J, the junction kept 9 bases outside the gene matches. This CDR3 spans 15 amino acids. The CDR3 sequence: CASSQVPQGAGEQYF. In DNA form, the CDR3 reads TGCGCCAGCAGCCAAGTTCCCCAGGGGGCTGGTGAGCAGTACTTC.